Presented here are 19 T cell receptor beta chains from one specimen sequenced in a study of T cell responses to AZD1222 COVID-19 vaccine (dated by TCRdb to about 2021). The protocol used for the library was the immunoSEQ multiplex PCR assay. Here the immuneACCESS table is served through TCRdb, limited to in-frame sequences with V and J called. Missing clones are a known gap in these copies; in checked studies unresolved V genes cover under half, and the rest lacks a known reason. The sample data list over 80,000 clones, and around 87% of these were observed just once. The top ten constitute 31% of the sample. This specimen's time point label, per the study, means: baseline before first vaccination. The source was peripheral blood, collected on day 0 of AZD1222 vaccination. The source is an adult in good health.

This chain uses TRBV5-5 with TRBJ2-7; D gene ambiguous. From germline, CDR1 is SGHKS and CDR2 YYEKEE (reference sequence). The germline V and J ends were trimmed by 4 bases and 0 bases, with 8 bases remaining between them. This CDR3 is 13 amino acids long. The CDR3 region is CASSLYPSYEQYF. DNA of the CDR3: TGTGCCAGCAGCCTCTATCCCTCCTACGAGCAGTACTTC.

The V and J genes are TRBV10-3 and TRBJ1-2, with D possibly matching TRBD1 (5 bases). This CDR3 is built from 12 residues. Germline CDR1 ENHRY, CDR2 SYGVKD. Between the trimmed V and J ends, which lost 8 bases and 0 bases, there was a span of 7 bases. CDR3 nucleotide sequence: TGTGCCATCCAACAGGCTAACTATGGCTACACCTTC. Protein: CAIQQANYGYTF.

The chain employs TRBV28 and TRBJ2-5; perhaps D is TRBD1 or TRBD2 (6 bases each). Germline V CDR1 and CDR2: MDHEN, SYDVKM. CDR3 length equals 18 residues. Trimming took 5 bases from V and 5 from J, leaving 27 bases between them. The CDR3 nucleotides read TGTGCCAGCAGTAGTTTGGTGGGACACGGACCACGGGGGGAGACCCAGTACTTC. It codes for CASSSLVGHGPRGETQYF.

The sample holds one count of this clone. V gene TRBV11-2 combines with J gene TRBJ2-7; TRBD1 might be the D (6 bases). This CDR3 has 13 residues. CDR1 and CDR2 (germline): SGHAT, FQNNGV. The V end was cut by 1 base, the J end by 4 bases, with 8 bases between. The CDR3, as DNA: TGTGCCAGCAGCTTAGGCAGGGGATACGAGCAGTACTTC. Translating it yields CASSLGRGYEQYF.

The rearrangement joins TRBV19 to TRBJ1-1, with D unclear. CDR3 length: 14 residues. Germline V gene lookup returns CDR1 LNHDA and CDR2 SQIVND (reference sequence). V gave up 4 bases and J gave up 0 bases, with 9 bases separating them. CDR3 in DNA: TGTGCCAGTAGTAGCAGTAGCATGAACACTGAAGCTTTCTTT. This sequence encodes CASSSSSMNTEAFF.

The CDR3 here is CASRAGLAGTNTGELFF. Written as DNA, the CDR3 is TGTGCCAGCAGGGCGGGACTAGCGGGGACGAACACCGGGGAGCTGTTTTTT. V gene TRBV7-9 combines with J gene TRBJ2-2; 13 nucleotides match TRBD2. J gave up 0 bases and V 6 bases, and 4 bases lay outside the gene matches. CDR1 and CDR2 from the germline V gene are SEHNR and FQNEAQ (reference sequence). The CDR3 has 17 residues.

The CDR3: CASGHPGTSGNTQYF. CDR3 bases: TGTGCTAGTGGACACCCCGGGACTAGCGGTAATACGCAGTATTTT. This sequence joins TRBV12-5 and TRBJ2-3; 11 bases are shared with TRBD2. This CDR3 contains 15 residues. CDR1 is LGHNT and CDR2 is FRNRAP in the germline V gene. V dropped 6 bases and J dropped 7; count of bases not matched to a gene: 9. The full variable domain, in which reference TRBV12-5 and TRBJ2-3 provide the parts outside the CDR3, is DARVTQTPRHKVTEMGQEVTMRCQPILGHNTVFWYRQTMMQGLELLAYFRNRAPLDDSGMPKDRFSAEMPDATLATLKIQPSEPRDSAVYFCASGHPGTSGNTQYFGPGTRLTVL.

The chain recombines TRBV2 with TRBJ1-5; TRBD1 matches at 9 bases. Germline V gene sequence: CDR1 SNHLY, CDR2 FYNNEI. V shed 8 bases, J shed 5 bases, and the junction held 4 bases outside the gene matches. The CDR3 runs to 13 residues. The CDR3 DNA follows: TGTGCCAGCTCTGGACAGGGGTATCAGCCCCAGCATTTT. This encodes CASSGQGYQPQHF.

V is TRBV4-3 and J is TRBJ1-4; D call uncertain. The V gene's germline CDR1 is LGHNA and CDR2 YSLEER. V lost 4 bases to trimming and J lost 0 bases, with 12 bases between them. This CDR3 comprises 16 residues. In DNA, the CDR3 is TGCGCCAGCAGCCCCTCCGGAGCGACAACTAATGAAAAACTGTTTTTT. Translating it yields CASSPSGATTNEKLFF.

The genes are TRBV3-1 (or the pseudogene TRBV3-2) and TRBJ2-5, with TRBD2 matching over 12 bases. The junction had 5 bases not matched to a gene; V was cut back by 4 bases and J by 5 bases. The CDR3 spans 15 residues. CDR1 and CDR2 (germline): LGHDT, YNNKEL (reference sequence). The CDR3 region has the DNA TGTGCCAGCAGCCTCGGACTAGCGGGACCGGAGACCCAGTACTTC. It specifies CASSLGLAGPETQYF.

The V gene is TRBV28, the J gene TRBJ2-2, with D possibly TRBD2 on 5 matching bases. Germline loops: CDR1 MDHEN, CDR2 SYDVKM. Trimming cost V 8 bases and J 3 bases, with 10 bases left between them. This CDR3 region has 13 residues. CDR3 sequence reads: CASYSDYTGELFF. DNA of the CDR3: TGTGCCAGCTATTCGGACTACACCGGGGAGCTGTTTTTT.

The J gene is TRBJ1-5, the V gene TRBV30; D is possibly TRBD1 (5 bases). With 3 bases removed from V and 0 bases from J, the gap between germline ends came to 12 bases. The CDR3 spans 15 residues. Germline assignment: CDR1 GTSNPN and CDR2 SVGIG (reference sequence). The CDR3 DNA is TGTGCCTGGAGCCCCGGGGGAAATAGCAATCAGCCCCAGCATTTT. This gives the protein CAWSPGGNSNQPQHF.

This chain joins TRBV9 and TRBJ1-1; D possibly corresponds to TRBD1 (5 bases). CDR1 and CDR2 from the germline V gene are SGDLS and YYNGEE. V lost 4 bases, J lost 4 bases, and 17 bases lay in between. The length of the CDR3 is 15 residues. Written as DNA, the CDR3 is TGTGCCAGCAGCAAGGACGGGGCGGTTGGCACTGAAGCTTTCTTT. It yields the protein CASSKDGAVGTEAFF.

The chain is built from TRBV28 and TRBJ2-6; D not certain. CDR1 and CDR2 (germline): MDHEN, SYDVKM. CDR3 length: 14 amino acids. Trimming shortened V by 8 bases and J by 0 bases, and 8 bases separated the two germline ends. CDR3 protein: CASYSGSGANVLTF. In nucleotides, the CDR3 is TGTGCCAGCTACTCTGGCTCTGGGGCCAACGTCCTGACTTTC.

The CDR3 DNA reads TGTGCCAGCAGTGACTCCCCAGGCTATGGCTACACCTTC. This sequence encodes CASSDSPGYGYTF. The V and J genes are TRBV6-4 and TRBJ1-2; D is unclear. This CDR3 spans 13 amino acids. V gave up 0 bases and J gave up 4 bases, with 6 bases separating them. Per germline, CDR1 MRHNA and CDR2 SNTAGT.

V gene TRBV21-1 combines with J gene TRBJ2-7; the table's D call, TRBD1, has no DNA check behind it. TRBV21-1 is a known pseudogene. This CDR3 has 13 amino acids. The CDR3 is CATWTGGRYEQYF. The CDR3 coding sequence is TGTGCCACGTGGACAGGGGGTCGTTACGAGCAGTACTTC.

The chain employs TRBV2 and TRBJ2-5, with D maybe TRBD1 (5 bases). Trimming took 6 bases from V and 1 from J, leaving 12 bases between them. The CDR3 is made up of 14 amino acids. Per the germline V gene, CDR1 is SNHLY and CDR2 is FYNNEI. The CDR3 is CASREYRTQETQYF. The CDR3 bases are TGTGCCAGCAGGGAATACAGGACCCAAGAGACCCAGTACTTC.

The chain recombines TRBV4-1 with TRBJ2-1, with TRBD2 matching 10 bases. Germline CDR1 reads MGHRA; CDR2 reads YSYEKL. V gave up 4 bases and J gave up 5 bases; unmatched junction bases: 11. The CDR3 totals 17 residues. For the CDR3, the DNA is TGCGCCAGCAGCCGCCTACCCCTAGCGGGAGAGAACAATGAGCAGTTCTTC. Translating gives CASSRLPLAGENNEQFF.

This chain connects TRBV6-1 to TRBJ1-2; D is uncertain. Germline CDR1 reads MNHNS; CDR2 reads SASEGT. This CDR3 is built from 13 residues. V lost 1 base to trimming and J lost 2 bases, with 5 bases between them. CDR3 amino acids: CASSEGQNYGYTF. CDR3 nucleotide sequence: TGTGCCAGCAGTGAAGGGCAGAACTATGGCTACACCTTC.